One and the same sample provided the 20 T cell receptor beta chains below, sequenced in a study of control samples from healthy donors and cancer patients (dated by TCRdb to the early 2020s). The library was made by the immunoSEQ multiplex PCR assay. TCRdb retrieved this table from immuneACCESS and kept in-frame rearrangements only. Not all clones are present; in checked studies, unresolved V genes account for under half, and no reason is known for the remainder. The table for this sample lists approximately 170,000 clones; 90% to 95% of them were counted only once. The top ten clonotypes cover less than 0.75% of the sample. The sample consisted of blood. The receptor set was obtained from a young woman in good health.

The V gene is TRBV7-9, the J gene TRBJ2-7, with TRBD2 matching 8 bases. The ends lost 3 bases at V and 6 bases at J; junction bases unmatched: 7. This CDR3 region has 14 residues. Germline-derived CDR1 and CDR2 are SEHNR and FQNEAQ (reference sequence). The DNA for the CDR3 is TGTGCCAGCAGCTTGGGGACTAGGTTCCGCGAGCAGTACTTC. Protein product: CASSLGTRFREQYF.

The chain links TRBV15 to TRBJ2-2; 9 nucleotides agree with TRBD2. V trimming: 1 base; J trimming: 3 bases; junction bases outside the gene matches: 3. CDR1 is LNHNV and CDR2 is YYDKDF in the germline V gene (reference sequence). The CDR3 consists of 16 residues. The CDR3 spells CATSRGASGDTGELFF. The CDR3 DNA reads TGTGCCACCAGCAGAGGGGCTAGCGGGGACACCGGGGAGCTGTTTTTT.

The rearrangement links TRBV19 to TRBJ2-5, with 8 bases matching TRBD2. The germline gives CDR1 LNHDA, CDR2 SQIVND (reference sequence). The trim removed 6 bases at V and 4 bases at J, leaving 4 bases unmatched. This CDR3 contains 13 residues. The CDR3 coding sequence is TGTGCCAGTAGACCCGCGGGGGGAGAGACCCAGTACTTC. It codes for CASRPAGGETQYF.

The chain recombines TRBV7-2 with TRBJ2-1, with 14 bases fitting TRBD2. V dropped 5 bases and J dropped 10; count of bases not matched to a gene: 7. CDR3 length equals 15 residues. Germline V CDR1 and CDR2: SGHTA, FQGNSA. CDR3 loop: CASSPTSGGGIEQFF. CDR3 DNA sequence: TGTGCCAGCAGCCCGACTAGCGGGGGGGGGATAGAGCAGTTCTTC.

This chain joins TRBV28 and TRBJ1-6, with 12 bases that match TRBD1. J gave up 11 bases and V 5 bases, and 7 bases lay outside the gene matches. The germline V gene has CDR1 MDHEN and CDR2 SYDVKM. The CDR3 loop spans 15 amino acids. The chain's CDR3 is CASSTVGQGAPPLHF. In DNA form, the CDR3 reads TGTGCCAGCAGTACCGTGGGACAGGGGGCTCCACCCCTCCACTTT.

The CDR3 region is CSAQENGYTF. The CDR3 nucleotides read TGCAGTGCACAGGAGAATGGCTACACCTTC. The chain couples TRBV20-1 to TRBJ1-2, with D perhaps TRBD1 (5 bases). Per the germline V gene, CDR1 is DFQATT and CDR2 is SNEGSKA (reference sequence). V lost 6 bases to trimming and J lost 6 bases, with 8 bases between them. The CDR3 length is 10 residues.

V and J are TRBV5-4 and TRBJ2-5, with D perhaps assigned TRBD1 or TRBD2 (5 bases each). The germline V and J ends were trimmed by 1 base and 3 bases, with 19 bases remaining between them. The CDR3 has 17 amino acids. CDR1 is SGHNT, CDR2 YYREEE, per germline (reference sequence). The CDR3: CASSLLHSGTWEETQYF. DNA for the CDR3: TGTGCCAGCAGCTTGTTACACTCCGGGACCTGGGAAGAGACCCAGTACTTC.

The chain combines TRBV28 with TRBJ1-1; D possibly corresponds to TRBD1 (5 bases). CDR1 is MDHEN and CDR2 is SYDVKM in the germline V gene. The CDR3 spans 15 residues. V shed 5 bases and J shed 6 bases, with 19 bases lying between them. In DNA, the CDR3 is TGTGCCAGCAGTCCTCGAGGGGACCGGGGTGCTGAAGCTTTCTTT. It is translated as CASSPRGDRGAEAFF.

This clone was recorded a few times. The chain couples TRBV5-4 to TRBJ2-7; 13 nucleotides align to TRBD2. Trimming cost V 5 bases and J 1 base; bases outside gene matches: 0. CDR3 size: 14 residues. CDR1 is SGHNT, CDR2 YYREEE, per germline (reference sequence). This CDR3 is CASRTSGRSYEQYF. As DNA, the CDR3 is TGTGCCAGCAGGACTAGCGGGAGGTCCTACGAGCAGTACTTC.

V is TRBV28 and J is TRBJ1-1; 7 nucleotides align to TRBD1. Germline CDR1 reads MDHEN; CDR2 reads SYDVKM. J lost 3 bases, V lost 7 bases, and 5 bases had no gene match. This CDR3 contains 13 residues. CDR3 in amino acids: CASTQTGDTEAFF. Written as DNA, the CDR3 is TGTGCCAGCACCCAAACAGGGGACACTGAAGCTTTCTTT.

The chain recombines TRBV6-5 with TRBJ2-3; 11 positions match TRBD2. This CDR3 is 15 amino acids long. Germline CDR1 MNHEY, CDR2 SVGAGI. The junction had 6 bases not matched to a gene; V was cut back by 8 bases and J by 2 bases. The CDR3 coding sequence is TGTGCCAGCCTGAGACTAGCGGGACCCACAGATACGCAGTATTTT. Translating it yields CASLRLAGPTDTQYF.

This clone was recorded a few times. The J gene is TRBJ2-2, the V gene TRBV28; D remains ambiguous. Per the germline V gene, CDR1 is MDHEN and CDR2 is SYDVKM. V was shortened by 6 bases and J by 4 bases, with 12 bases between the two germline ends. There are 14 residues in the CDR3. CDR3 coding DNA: TGTGCCAGCAGCGGTGGCCTAGTCACCGGGGAGCTGTTTTTT. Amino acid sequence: CASSGGLVTGELFF. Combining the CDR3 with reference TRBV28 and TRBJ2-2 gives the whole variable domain DVKVTQSSRYLVKRTGEKVFLECVQDMDHENMFWYRQDPGLGLRLIYFSYDVKMKEKGDIPEGYSVSREKKERFSLILESASTNQTSMYLCASSGGLVTGELFFGEGSRLTVL.

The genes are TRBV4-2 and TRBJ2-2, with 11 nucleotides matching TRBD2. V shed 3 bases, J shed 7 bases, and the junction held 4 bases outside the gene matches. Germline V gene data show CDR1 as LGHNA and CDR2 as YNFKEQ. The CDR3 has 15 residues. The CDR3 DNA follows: TGTGCCAGCAGCCAGGCTAGCGGGAGGAACGGGGAGCTGTTTTTT. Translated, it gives CASSQASGRNGELFF.

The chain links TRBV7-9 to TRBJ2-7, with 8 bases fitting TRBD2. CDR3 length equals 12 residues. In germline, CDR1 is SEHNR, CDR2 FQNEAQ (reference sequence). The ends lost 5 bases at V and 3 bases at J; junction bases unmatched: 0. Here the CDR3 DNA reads TGTGCCAGCAGCCGGGGGGGCTACGAGCAGTACTTC. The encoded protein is CASSRGGYEQYF.

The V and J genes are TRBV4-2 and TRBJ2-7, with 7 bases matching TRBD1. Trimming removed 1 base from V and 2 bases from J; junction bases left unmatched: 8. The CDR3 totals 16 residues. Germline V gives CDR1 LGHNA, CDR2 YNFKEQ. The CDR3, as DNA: TGTGCCAGCAGCCAAGGGGCCGGACAGGTGACCTACGAGCAGTACTTC. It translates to CASSQGAGQVTYEQYF.

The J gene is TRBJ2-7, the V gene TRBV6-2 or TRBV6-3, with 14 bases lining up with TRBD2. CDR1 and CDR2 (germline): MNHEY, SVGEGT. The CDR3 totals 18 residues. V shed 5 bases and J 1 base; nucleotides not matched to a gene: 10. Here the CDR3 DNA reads TGTGCCAGCAGTCCAGGGACTAGCGGGAGAAGGCGTTCCTACGAGCAGTACTTC. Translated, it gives CASSPGTSGRRRSYEQYF.

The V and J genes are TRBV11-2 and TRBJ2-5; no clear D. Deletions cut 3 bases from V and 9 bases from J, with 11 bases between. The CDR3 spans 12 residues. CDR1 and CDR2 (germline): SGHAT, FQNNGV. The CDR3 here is CASSFGLPAQYF. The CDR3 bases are TGTGCCAGCAGCTTTGGCCTCCCGGCCCAGTACTTC.

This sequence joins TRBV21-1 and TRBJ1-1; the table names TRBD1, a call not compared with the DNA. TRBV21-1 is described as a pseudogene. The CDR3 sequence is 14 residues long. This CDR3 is CASSSRTANTEAFF. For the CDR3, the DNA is TGTGCCAGCAGCTCCCGGACAGCGAACACTGAAGCTTTCTTT.

CDR3 sequence reads: CASSYGAGEAYNEQFF. Written as DNA, the CDR3 is TGTGCCAGCAGTTACGGGGCGGGAGAGGCCTACAATGAGCAGTTCTTC. The gene calls are TRBV6-5 and TRBJ2-1; 7 bases fit TRBD2. J lost 2 bases, V lost 2 bases, and 6 bases had no gene match. The germline gives CDR1 MNHEY, CDR2 SVGAGI. The CDR3 sequence is 16 residues long.

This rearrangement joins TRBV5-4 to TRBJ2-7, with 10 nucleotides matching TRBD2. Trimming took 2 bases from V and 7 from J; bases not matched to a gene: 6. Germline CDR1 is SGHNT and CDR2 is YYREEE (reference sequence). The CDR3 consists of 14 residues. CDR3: CASSLAGGPREQYF. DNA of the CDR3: TGTGCCAGCAGCTTAGCGGGAGGGCCGCGGGAGCAGTACTTC.